Shown below are 2 T cell receptor beta chains from a single sample sequenced in a study of Graves' ophthalmopathy and Graves' hyperthyroidism. RNA transcripts yielded amplified TCR beta CDR3 regions. The first round was an RT-PCR with HTBI primers, and the second round was a multiplex PCR. MiXCR was run by TCRdb on the multiplex PCR reads, yielding one entry per CDR3 protein. This repertoire shows about 400,000 distinct CDR3 sequences, approximately 20% found once; its top ten account for 1.6%. The sample taken for sequencing was peripheral blood. The origin of the receptors is a woman younger than 35 with Graves' ophthalmopathy.

The table lists this clonotype with a few counts. The chain carries TRBV12-3 or TRBV12-4 and TRBJ1-2; 11 bases line up with TRBD1. Trimming took 3 bases from V and 1 from J; bases not matched to a gene: 4. The CDR3 spans 16 residues. The CDR3 reads CASSFVGTGGNYGYTF. CDR3 nucleotide sequence: TGTGCCAGCAGTTTTGTCGGGACAGGGGGTAACTATGGCTACACCTTC.

This clonotype was found a few times. J is TRBJ1-1 and V is TRBV28; the D gene is possibly TRBD1 (6 bases). V lost 4 bases and J lost 11, with 14 bases in between. CDR3 length: 12 amino acids. The germline V gene has CDR1 MDHEN and CDR2 SYDVKM. CDR3 residues: CASSWGGHGAFF. The DNA of the CDR3 is TGTGCCAGCAGTTGGGGGGGGCATGGCGCTTTCTTT.